This entry lists 19 T cell receptor beta chains sequenced from one sample in a study of blood T cell repertoires in COVID-19 (dated by TCRdb to between 2020 and 2021). Libraries came from the immunoSEQ multiplex PCR assay. The source is immuneACCESS, and TCRdb retained only in-frame sequences with V and J called. Part of the clones is not carried over; for the studies checked, unresolved V genes explain less than half of this, and the remainder is unexplained. The sample table shows roughly 200,000 clones, and under 80% are seen once. Of the sample, roughly 12% falls within the top ten clones. The material sequenced was peripheral blood. The source is a man aged 45 to 65 who had recovered from COVID-19.

The chain uses TRBV10-1 and TRBJ2-1, with TRBD2 as a possible D gene (6 bases). Germline V gene lookup returns CDR1 WNHNN and CDR2 SYGVQD (reference sequence). This CDR3 contains 13 residues. Trimming removed 2 bases at V and 12 bases at J, with 14 bases between. The CDR3 DNA follows: TGCGCCAGCAGTGAGAATGATGTGGAGGGGCAGTTCTTC. Translated, it gives CASSENDVEGQFF.

There are a few counts of this clone. This CDR3 is CASSLMRGAKNIQYF. The CDR3 region has the DNA TGTGCCAGCAGCTTAATGCGCGGAGCCAAAAACATTCAGTACTTC. The chain employs TRBV7-9 and TRBJ2-4; no reliable D call. Germline values: CDR1 SEHNR, CDR2 FQNEAQ (reference sequence). The germline V and J ends were trimmed by 2 bases and 0 bases, with 8 bases remaining between them. This CDR3 has 15 residues. Full variable domain (remainder filled in from reference TRBV7-9 and TRBJ2-4): DTGVSQNPRHKITKRGQNVTFRCDPISEHNRLYWYRQTLGQGPEFLTYFQNEAQLEKSRLLSDRFSAERPKGSFSTLEIQRTEQGDSAMYLCASSLMRGAKNIQYFGAGTRLSVL.

V usage is TRBV24-1 and J usage is TRBJ2-7, with 8 bases fitting TRBD2. The CDR3 length is 17 residues. Germline lookup yields CDR1 KGHDR and CDR2 SFDVKD. With V trimmed by 4 bases and J by 2 bases, 12 bases remained unmatched. The CDR3 sequence is CATSELTREGAAYEQYF. CDR3 DNA sequence: TGTGCCACCAGTGAGCTTACACGGGAGGGAGCGGCCTACGAGCAGTACTTC.

The chain joins TRBV2 to TRBJ1-1, with D hard to call. Looked up from germline, CDR1 is SNHLY and CDR2 is FYNNEI. The CDR3 has 14 residues. V dropped 8 bases and J dropped 3 bases, with 16 bases sitting between them. For the CDR3, the DNA is TGTGCCAGCGCTAGACGGTACGGGGACACTGAAGCTTTCTTT. This translates into CASARRYGDTEAFF.

V is TRBV3-1 (or the pseudogene TRBV3-2) and J is TRBJ2-1; maybe TRBD1 (6 bases). The ends were cut back, 0 bases at V and 2 bases at J, with 17 bases in the middle. The CDR3 length is 18 residues. In germline, CDR1 is LGHDT, CDR2 YNNKEL (reference sequence). Here the CDR3 reads CASSQDRGSSLPYNEQFF. CDR3 coding DNA: TGTGCCAGCAGCCAAGATAGGGGGTCAAGTTTACCCTACAATGAGCAGTTCTTC.

The genes are TRBV4-1 and TRBJ2-1; 7 bases map to TRBD2. Trimming at V came to 1 base and at J to 4 bases, leaving 4 bases not matched to a gene. Germline V gives CDR1 MGHRA, CDR2 YSYEKL. CDR3 length: 15 amino acids. The CDR3 is CASSQVQGGYNEQFF. As DNA, the CDR3 is TGCGCCAGCAGCCAAGTGCAGGGAGGGTACAATGAGCAGTTCTTC.

The rearrangement joins TRBV18 to TRBJ1-2; weak D call: TRBD1 (6 bases). This CDR3 has 14 amino acids. Trimming shortened V by 5 bases and J by 10 bases, and 20 bases separated the two germline ends. From germline, CDR1 is KGHSH and CDR2 LQKENI. CDR3 sequence (DNA): TGTGCCAGCTCATCCGGGACACCACCATCTTTCTACACCTTC. Amino acids: CASSSGTPPSFYTF.

V and J are TRBV4-2 and TRBJ2-1; tentative D call: TRBD1 (6 bases). Per the germline V gene, CDR1 is LGHNA and CDR2 is YNFKEQ. CDR3 length equals 16 residues. The V end was cut by 0 bases, the J end by 5 bases, with 14 bases between. CDR3 DNA sequence: TGTGCCAGCAGCCAAGATAGGGGCAGGGGCCACAATGAGCAGTTCTTC. As protein: CASSQDRGRGHNEQFF.

This chain uses TRBV7-9 with TRBJ1-2; D not certain. Trimming removed 1 base from V and 8 bases from J, with 14 bases in between. Germline lookup yields CDR1 SEHNR and CDR2 FQNEAQ (reference sequence). The CDR3 is made up of 14 amino acids. CDR3 residues: CASSLGGSGEGYTF. The CDR3 region has the DNA TGTGCCAGCAGCTTAGGTGGTAGCGGTGAGGGCTACACCTTC.

This chain joins TRBV19 and TRBJ2-7; 8 nucleotides line up with TRBD1. The CDR3 length is 14 residues. CDR1 LNHDA and CDR2 SQIVND come from the germline V gene (reference sequence). Trimming removed 1 base from V and 6 bases from J; junction bases left unmatched: 5. CDR3 sequence: CASSIGTGPAEQYF. CDR3 sequence (DNA): TGTGCCAGTAGTATAGGGACAGGGCCCGCCGAGCAGTACTTC.

The rearrangement uses TRBV11-3 and TRBJ2-1, with a possible D match to TRBD2 (6 bases). V was shortened by 4 bases and J by 0 bases, with 13 bases between the two germline ends. This CDR3 is built from 16 residues. Germline V gene data show CDR1 as SGHNT and CDR2 as YENEEA. CDR3 sequence: CASSSRATSSYNEQFF. The CDR3 region has the DNA TGTGCCAGCAGCTCTAGGGCGACTAGCTCCTACAATGAGCAGTTCTTC.

This sequence joins TRBV6-6 and TRBJ2-2, with 9 nucleotides matching TRBD2. CDR3 size: 16 residues. Germline CDR1 reads MNHNY; CDR2 reads SVGAGI (reference sequence). The V and J ends lost 2 bases and 5 bases, in that order; junction bases with no gene match: 6. The CDR3 nucleotides are TGTGCCAGCAGTTACGGGAGCGGGAGGAGGACCGGGGAGCTGTTTTTT. Translated: CASSYGSGRRTGELFF.

This rearrangement joins TRBV2 to TRBJ1-1, with 10 positions matching TRBD1. CDR1 is SNHLY and CDR2 is FYNNEI in the germline V gene. The length of the CDR3 is 11 residues. The junction had 3 bases not matched to a gene; V was cut back by 7 bases and J by 10 bases. The CDR3 sequence is CASNGQGVAFF. CDR3 DNA sequence: TGTGCCAGCAACGGACAGGGGGTAGCTTTCTTT.

V and J are TRBV7-9 and TRBJ2-7; 11 bases are a match to TRBD2. CDR3 length: 16 residues. Germline assignment: CDR1 SEHNR and CDR2 FQNEAQ (reference sequence). With V trimmed by 4 bases and J by 5 bases, 10 bases remained unmatched. CDR3 protein: CASSSGLLAGAHEQYF. In DNA, the CDR3 is TGTGCCAGCAGCTCCGGTTTACTAGCGGGAGCCCACGAGCAGTACTTC.

The V call is TRBV5-5, the J call TRBJ1-4, with TRBD1 matching 9 bases. Germline CDR1 SGHKS, CDR2 YYEKEE (reference sequence). The V segment lost 3 bases and the J segment 6 bases; nucleotides outside the gene matches: 12. This CDR3 comprises 17 residues. CDR3 amino acids: CASSSTGGIQRYEKLFF. As DNA, the CDR3 is TGTGCCAGCAGCTCGACAGGGGGGATACAGAGATATGAAAAACTGTTTTTT.

The chain joins TRBV3-1 (or the pseudogene TRBV3-2) to TRBJ1-4, with D possibly TRBD1 on 6 matching bases. The CDR3 runs 13 residues. CDR1 and CDR2 (germline): LGHDT, YNNKEL (reference sequence). The ends were cut back, 5 bases at V and 10 bases at J, with 14 bases in the middle. CDR3 coding DNA: TGTGCCAGCAGCGCGGACAGTTTGGGAAAACTGTTTTTT. Residues: CASSADSLGKLFF.

The chain is built from TRBV6-5 and TRBJ1-1; D possibly corresponds to TRBD1 (5 bases). CDR3 length: 15 amino acids. From germline, CDR1 is MNHEY and CDR2 SVGAGI. Trimming pared 5 bases from V and 10 bases from J, leaving 23 bases between. The CDR3 loop is CASSPTMVRGDRAFF. The DNA for the CDR3 is TGTGCCAGCAGTCCGACGATGGTTCGGGGGGATAGAGCTTTCTTT.

This chain links TRBV19 with TRBJ2-3, with 14 bases matching TRBD2. Germline V gives CDR1 LNHDA, CDR2 SQIVND (reference sequence). J was trimmed by 3 bases and V by 4 bases; bases with no gene match: 6. This CDR3 spans 17 amino acids. This CDR3 is CASSKRTSGRKTDTQYF. The CDR3 coding sequence is TGTGCCAGTAGTAAACGGACTAGCGGGAGGAAAACAGATACGCAGTATTTT. Drawing the rest from reference TRBV19 and TRBJ2-3, the complete variable domain is DGGITQSPKYLFRKEGQNVTLSCEQNLNHDAMYWYRQDPGQGLRLIYYSQIVNDFQKGDIAEGYSVSREKKESFPLTVTSAQKNPTAFYLCASSKRTSGRKTDTQYFGPGTRLTVL.

This clone was seen a few times. The rearrangement joins TRBV27 to TRBJ1-2; D is possibly TRBD1 (5 bases). CDR3 size: 14 residues. The germline V gene encodes CDR1 MNHEY and CDR2 SMNVEV (reference sequence). V was clipped by 5 bases and J by 3 bases, with 13 bases between them. DNA for the CDR3: TGTGCCAGCAGTCTCCGCCCCAGGGACTATGGCTACACCTTC. It codes for CASSLRPRDYGYTF.